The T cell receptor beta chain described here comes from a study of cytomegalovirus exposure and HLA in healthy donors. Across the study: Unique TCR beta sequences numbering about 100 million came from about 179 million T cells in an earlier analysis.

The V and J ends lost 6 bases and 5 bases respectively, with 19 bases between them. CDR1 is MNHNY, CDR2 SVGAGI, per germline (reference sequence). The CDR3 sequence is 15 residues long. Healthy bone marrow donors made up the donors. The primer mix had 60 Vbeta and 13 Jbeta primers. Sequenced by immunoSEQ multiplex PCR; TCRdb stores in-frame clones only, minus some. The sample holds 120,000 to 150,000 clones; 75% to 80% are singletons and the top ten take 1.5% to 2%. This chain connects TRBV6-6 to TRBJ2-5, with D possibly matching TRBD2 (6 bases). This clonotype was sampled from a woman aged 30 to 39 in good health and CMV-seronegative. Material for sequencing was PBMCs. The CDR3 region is CASSDGASGGETQYF. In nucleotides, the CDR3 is TGTGCCAGCAGCGATGGGGCCTCAGGAGGGGAGACCCAGTACTTC.